This entry lists 4 T cell receptor beta chains sequenced from one sample in a study of blood T cell repertoires in COVID-19. Here immunoSEQ multiplex PCR was the method, and the copy in TCRdb shows in-frame clones only, minus some. The table includes approximately 170,000 clones, roughly 85% detected once. The sample consisted of peripheral blood. The receptors derive from a man aged 45-65 years with active or convalescent COVID-19.

The genes are TRBV27 and TRBJ2-7, with 10 bases matching TRBD2. The CDR3 length is 17 residues. V lost 3 bases and J lost 2; bases outside the gene matches: 10. CDR1 is MNHEY and CDR2 is SMNVEV in the germline V gene (reference sequence). CDR3 amino acids: CASSFLLLAGAPYEQYF. CDR3 nucleotide sequence: TGTGCCAGCAGTTTTCTTCTTCTAGCGGGAGCTCCCTACGAGCAGTACTTC.

This sequence joins TRBV5-6 and TRBJ1-1; the D is unclear. Germline CDR1 is SGHDT and CDR2 is YYEEEE. The CDR3 totals 13 residues. Trimming took 6 bases from V and 5 from J, leaving 14 bases between them. The CDR3 DNA is TGTGCCAGCACCCGCGGAACGGGGACTGAAGCTTTCTTT. It is translated as CASTRGTGTEAFF.

J is TRBJ2-3 and V is TRBV3-1 (or the pseudogene TRBV3-2), with 7 bases that match TRBD1. CDR1 and CDR2 from the germline V gene are LGHDT and YNNKEL (reference sequence). This CDR3 is 13 amino acids long. Trimming removed 0 bases from V and 14 bases from J; junction bases left unmatched: 8. The CDR3 DNA follows: TGTGCCAGCAGCCAAGATCGGGGACAGACGAGGTATTTT. This encodes CASSQDRGQTRYF.

The chain joins TRBV9 to TRBJ2-7; 7 bases are shared with TRBD1. CDR1 is SGDLS and CDR2 is YYNGEE in the germline V gene. There are 17 residues in the CDR3. V trimming: 0 bases; J trimming: 0 bases; junction bases outside the gene matches: 9. This CDR3 is CASSVGVGQVNSYEQYF. For the CDR3, the DNA is TGTGCCAGCAGCGTAGGGGTAGGACAGGTCAACTCCTACGAGCAGTACTTC.